The 26 T cell receptor beta chains reported below all come from one sample, sequenced in a study of blood T cell repertoires in COVID-19. The assay was immunoSEQ multiplex PCR, and TCRdb's table has in-frame clones only and misses some. The data contain 80,000 or so clones, approximately 80% of them singletons. The sequencing input was peripheral blood. All receptors come from a woman aged 55-70 years with acute or convalescent COVID-19.

In nucleotides, the CDR3 is TGTGCCAGATCGGACAGGGGAAATGAAAAACTGTTTTTT. Translation: CARSDRGNEKLFF. The chain couples TRBV2 to TRBJ1-4; TRBD1 agrees at 9 bases. V lost 9 bases to trimming and J lost 5 bases; unmatched junction nucleotides: 4. The CDR3 length is 13 residues. Looked up from germline, CDR1 is SNHLY and CDR2 is FYNNEI.

The V gene is TRBV19, the J gene TRBJ1-1; TRBD1 matches at 7 bases. The germline CDR1 and CDR2 sequences are LNHDA and SQIVND (reference sequence). CDR3 length equals 14 residues. V lost 7 bases and J lost 5; bases outside the gene matches: 10. The CDR3 DNA reads as TGTGCCAGTACCCACAGGGGAGCAGGAACTGAAGCTTTCTTT. Protein sequence: CASTHRGAGTEAFF. Full variable domain (remainder filled in from reference TRBV19 and TRBJ1-1): DGGITQSPKYLFRKEGQNVTLSCEQNLNHDAMYWYRQDPGQGLRLIYYSQIVNDFQKGDIAEGYSVSREKKESFPLTVTSAQKNPTAFYLCASTHRGAGTEAFFGQGTRLTVV.

V is TRBV4-3 and J is TRBJ1-1; 9 bases are a match to TRBD1. The germline gives CDR1 LGHNA, CDR2 YSLEER. Trimming cost V 1 base and J 5 bases; bases outside gene matches: 11. The CDR3 is 17 amino acids. The CDR3 protein is CASSQGHRGQGRTEAFF. CDR3 in DNA: TGCGCCAGCAGCCAAGGCCACCGCGGACAGGGGAGGACTGAAGCTTTCTTT.

V usage is TRBV5-4 and J usage is TRBJ1-5; D is unclear. V dropped 0 bases and J dropped 5 bases, with 6 bases sitting between them. CDR3 size: 13 residues. The V gene's germline CDR1 is SGHNT and CDR2 YYREEE (reference sequence). The CDR3 sequence: CASSLDSHQPQHF. CDR3 coding DNA: TGTGCCAGCAGCTTGGACAGCCATCAGCCCCAGCATTTT.

The V gene is TRBV25-1, the J gene TRBJ2-7; D is uncertain. From germline, CDR1 is MGHDK and CDR2 SYGVNS. The V gene lost 8 bases and the J gene lost 0 bases, with 23 bases spanning the gap. The CDR3 length is 17 residues. The DNA for the CDR3 is TGTGCCAGCCCCCCCCCTAGAGTTGCAGATAGCTCCTACGAGCAGTACGTC. Translated: CASPPPRVADSSYEQYV.

This chain joins TRBV19 and TRBJ1-6, with 8 nucleotides matching TRBD1. V gave up 7 bases and J gave up 9 bases; unmatched junction bases: 8. This CDR3 spans 14 amino acids. CDR1 is LNHDA and CDR2 is SQIVND in the germline V gene (reference sequence). The CDR3 nucleotides are TGTGCCAGTAACATTGGACAGGGTTTTTCACCCCTCCACTTT. Protein: CASNIGQGFSPLHF.

This sequence joins TRBV29-1 and TRBJ1-1; D is possibly TRBD1 (6 bases). The CDR3 runs 13 residues. Trimming removed 1 base at V and 3 bases at J, with 9 bases between. In germline, CDR1 is SQVTM, CDR2 ANQGSEA. The chain's CDR3 is CSVEGNRDTEAFF. As DNA, the CDR3 is TGCAGCGTTGAAGGGAACAGGGACACTGAAGCTTTCTTT.

The gene calls are TRBV27 and TRBJ2-2; 8 nucleotides align to TRBD1. The ends lost 3 bases at V and 1 base at J; junction bases unmatched: 4. CDR1 is MNHEY and CDR2 is SMNVEV in the germline V gene (reference sequence). The CDR3 contains 16 residues. The CDR3 DNA is TGTGCCAGCAGTTTTTCGGGGACAGGGAACACCGGGGAGCTGTTTTTT. It encodes CASSFSGTGNTGELFF.

The chain links TRBV20-1 to TRBJ1-2, with TRBD1 as a possible D gene (5 bases). Germline V gives CDR1 DFQATT, CDR2 SNEGSKA (reference sequence). With 3 bases removed from V and 2 bases from J, the gap between germline ends came to 10 bases. The CDR3 has 13 amino acids. CDR3 sequence: CSASRGVNYGYTF. For the CDR3, the DNA is TGCAGTGCTAGTCGGGGGGTGAACTATGGCTACACCTTC.

V gene TRBV7-2 combines with J gene TRBJ1-1, with 10 bases fitting TRBD1. The J segment lost 5 bases and the V segment lost 7 bases, leaving 7 bases of the junction unmatched. Germline V CDR1 and CDR2: SGHTA, FQGNSA. The CDR3 is 14 amino acids. The CDR3 region has the DNA TGTGCCAGCACCACCGGGACAGGGGTTACTGAAGCTTTCTTT. Amino acid sequence: CASTTGTGVTEAFF.

This clone is a singleton in its sample. The V and J genes are TRBV7-9 and TRBJ1-4; the match to TRBD1 covers 10 bases. The CDR3 sequence is 13 residues long. The germline V gene encodes CDR1 SEHNR and CDR2 FQNEAQ (reference sequence). V lost 4 bases, J lost 11 bases, and 4 bases stayed unmatched. CDR3 nucleotides: TGTGCCAGCAGCTCCTCGGACAGGGGGAAACTGTTTTTT. It encodes CASSSSDRGKLFF.

The chain is built from TRBV2 and TRBJ1-1; 7 bases fit TRBD1. The J segment lost 1 base and the V segment lost 5 bases, leaving 7 bases of the junction unmatched. Germline-derived CDR1 and CDR2 are SNHLY and FYNNEI. The CDR3 sequence is 15 residues long. The chain's CDR3 is CASSTDRVRNTEAFF. The CDR3 nucleotides are TGTGCCAGCAGTACTGACAGGGTCAGGAACACTGAAGCTTTCTTT.

The chain combines TRBV14 with TRBJ2-3; possible D gene TRBD2, 6 bases. The CDR3 spans 14 residues. V lost 5 bases and J lost 3, with 12 bases in between. Per germline, CDR1 SGHDN and CDR2 FVKESK. The CDR3 loop is CASSFRDFTDTQYF. The CDR3 DNA reads TGTGCCAGCAGCTTCCGGGACTTTACAGATACGCAGTATTTT. Together with reference TRBV14 and TRBJ2-3, the CDR3 gives the full variable domain: EAGVTQFPSHSVIEKGQTVTLRCDPISGHDNLYWYRRVMGKEIKFLLHFVKESKQDESGMPNNRFLAERTGGTYSTLKVQPAELEDSGVYFCASSFRDFTDTQYFGPGTRLTVL.

This rearrangement joins TRBV11-2 to TRBJ1-1; a weak D match, TRBD1 (6 bases). The germline V and J ends were trimmed by 7 bases and 0 bases, with 9 bases remaining between them. Per the germline V gene, CDR1 is SGHAT and CDR2 is FQNNGV. CDR3 length equals 13 residues. The CDR3 nucleotides read TGTGCCAGCACCAGGGGTATGAACACTGAAGCTTTCTTT. Its translation: CASTRGMNTEAFF.

V usage is TRBV7-2 and J usage is TRBJ1-5; D remains unclear. Germline V gene data show CDR1 as SGHTA and CDR2 as FQGNSA. CDR3 size: 16 residues. Trimming took off 4 bases at V and 8 bases at J, with 21 bases between the two ends. The CDR3 coding sequence is TGTGCCAGCAGCTCAGTCACTTGGGCGGGGAAGGAGCCCCAGCATTTT. The encoded protein is CASSSVTWAGKEPQHF.

This chain connects TRBV6-6 to TRBJ1-6, with a weak D call TRBD1 (6 bases). V shed 0 bases and J shed 3 bases, with 9 bases lying between them. The length of the CDR3 is 16 residues. Germline CDR1 MNHNY, CDR2 SVGAGI (reference sequence). Here the CDR3 DNA reads TGTGCCAGCAGTTACTCCGCGGACAGCTATAATTCACCCCTCCACTTT. As protein: CASSYSADSYNSPLHF.

V gene TRBV10-1 combines with J gene TRBJ2-3, with no clear D. Germline CDR1 is WNHNN and CDR2 is SYGVQD (reference sequence). V dropped 3 bases and J dropped 1 base, with 14 bases sitting between them. CDR3 size: 16 residues. CDR3 residues: CASSEGSSGGTDTQYF. The CDR3 region has the DNA TGCGCCAGCAGTGAAGGTAGTTCCGGAGGCACAGATACGCAGTATTTT.

The J gene is TRBJ2-7, the V gene TRBV9; 9 nucleotides agree with TRBD1. Losses at the gene ends were 1 base for V and 5 bases for J; bases not matched to a gene: 7. CDR3 length: 15 amino acids. Germline CDR1 is SGDLS and CDR2 is YYNGEE. CDR3 residues: CASSVTGTGYDEQYF. Written as DNA, the CDR3 is TGTGCCAGCAGCGTAACCGGGACAGGGTACGACGAGCAGTACTTC.

The chain recombines TRBV5-1 with TRBJ2-3; the D gene is possibly TRBD2 (7 bases). Looked up from germline, CDR1 is SGHRS and CDR2 is YFSETQ. Trimming removed 7 bases from V and 1 base from J, with 13 bases in between. CDR3 length: 14 residues. In DNA form, the CDR3 reads TGCGCCAGCCGGGGGGCGAGTGGCACAGATACGCAGTATTTT. Encoded protein: CASRGASGTDTQYF.

The V gene is TRBV30, the J gene TRBJ2-2, with 10 bases that match TRBD2. The CDR3 is made up of 15 amino acids. The germline gives CDR1 GTSNPN, CDR2 SVGIG (reference sequence). The ends lost 2 bases at V and 0 bases at J; junction bases unmatched: 0. The CDR3 protein is CAWSLAGANTGELFF. CDR3 coding DNA: TGTGCCTGGAGTCTAGCGGGGGCGAACACCGGGGAGCTGTTTTTT. The full variable domain, rest sourced from reference TRBV30 and TRBJ2-2, is SQTIHQWPATLVQPVGSPLSLECTVEGTSNPNLYWYRQAAGRGLQLLFYSVGIGQISSEVPQNLSASRPQDRQFILSSKKLLLSDSGFYLCAWSLAGANTGELFFGEGSRLTVL.

The chain's CDR3 is CASSLTPYSYNEQFF. The CDR3 DNA reads TGCGCCAGCAGCTTAACACCGTACTCCTACAATGAGCAGTTCTTC. The chain links TRBV5-1 to TRBJ2-1; no firm D call. This CDR3 is 15 amino acids long. Germline V CDR1 and CDR2: SGHRS, YFSETQ. The V end was cut by 2 bases, the J end by 0 bases, with 9 bases between.

This chain links TRBV5-1 with TRBJ2-2; 9 bases match TRBD1. The junction had 6 bases not matched to a gene; V was cut back by 2 bases and J by 1 base. Germline CDR1 SGHRS, CDR2 YFSETQ. The CDR3 totals 17 residues. The CDR3 DNA sequence: TGCGCCAGCAGCTTTACAGGGGGCGGAGGGAACACCGGGGAGCTGTTTTTT. This encodes CASSFTGGGGNTGELFF.

The V gene is TRBV10-3, the J gene TRBJ1-5; 9 bases align to TRBD1. Germline CDR1 ENHRY, CDR2 SYGVKD. The V segment lost 4 bases and the J segment 6 bases; nucleotides outside the gene matches: 1. This CDR3 is 13 amino acids long. In DNA, the CDR3 is TGTGCCATCAGTGGGGACAGGGCTCAGCCCCAGCATTTT. The encoded protein is CAISGDRAQPQHF.

CDR3 coding DNA: TGTGCCAGCAGTTTATCAACAGGGAACTATGGCTACACCTTC. Protein product: CASSLSTGNYGYTF. V gene TRBV28 combines with J gene TRBJ1-2, with a possible D match to TRBD1 (6 bases). Trimming shortened V by 1 base and J by 2 bases, and 8 bases separated the two germline ends. Per germline, CDR1 MDHEN and CDR2 SYDVKM. There are 14 residues in the CDR3.

This clone was picked up a small number of times. Additional DNA sequences in this sample encode the identical CDR3. V is TRBV12-3 or TRBV12-4 and J is TRBJ1-6, with TRBD1 matching over 7 bases. The CDR3 has 13 residues. Unmatched junction bases numbered 2, after V lost 6 bases and J lost 6 bases. CDR3 sequence reads: CASSRDSNSPLHF. The DNA for the CDR3 is TGTGCCAGCAGCAGGGACAGTAATTCACCCCTCCACTTT.

The chain uses TRBV19 and TRBJ1-1; 9 nucleotides line up with TRBD1. J lost 3 bases, V lost 5 bases, and 16 bases had no gene match. The CDR3 consists of 18 residues. Germline V gene lookup returns CDR1 LNHDA and CDR2 SQIVND (reference sequence). Here the CDR3 reads CASSVRGQGTIQDTEAFF. The CDR3 DNA follows: TGTGCCAGTAGTGTGAGGGGACAGGGCACTATTCAGGACACTGAAGCTTTCTTT.